The clone carrying this T cell receptor (beta chain) was observed many times. Antigen: not known. Trimming removed 1 base at V and 4 bases at J, with 7 bases between. CDR3 length equals 14 residues. This entry is derived from a study of early T cells in non-severe SARS-CoV-2 infection. Study-wide background: The authors sequenced bulk RNA from unsorted whole blood, leaving chains unpaired. Study-wide findings and caveats: Using VDJdb, the matching emphasized anti-spike CD8 responses while missing private and CD4 specificities.

Attachment of unique molecular identifiers to individual cDNA molecules was performed. TCRdb recomputed calls from the 5' RACE reads with MiXCR, one row per CDR3 protein. The sample lists around 70,000 distinct CDR3 sequences; around 10% were seen once. The sequenced material came from whole blood. The TCR sequence derives from an adult who was a healthcare worker with PCR-confirmed SARS-CoV-2 infection or an uninfected control (not recorded which). The J gene is TRBJ2-2, the V gene TRBV12-3 or TRBV12-4; D may be TRBD1 or TRBD2 (5 bases each). For the CDR3, the DNA is TGTGCCAGCAGTTTAGGAGGGACCACCGGGGAGCTGTTTTTT. This translates into CASSLGGTTGELFF.